The text below deals with one T cell receptor beta chain. TCRdb's copy holds only in-frame clones and misses some; the assay was immunoSEQ multiplex PCR. The sample has some 87,000 clones; 80% to 95% are singletons. The sample is drawn from a study of T cell changes during pregnancy in multiple sclerosis. Germline V gene data show CDR1 as ENHRY and CDR2 as SYGVKD. The junction had 8 bases not matched to a gene; V was cut back by 3 bases and J by 4 bases. The CDR3 has 15 residues. The V and J genes are TRBV10-3 and TRBJ1-2; 7 bases line up with TRBD1. Sample: peripheral blood, taken in the first trimester of pregnancy. This clonotype originated in a female donor with multiple sclerosis, enrolled in a pregnancy study. DNA for the CDR3: TGTGCCATCAGTGATCCGACAGGGCTGATCTATGGCTACACCTTC. It encodes CAISDPTGLIYGYTF.